Below, 9 T cell receptor beta chains from the same sample are listed, as sequenced in a study of T cell responses to AZD1222 COVID-19 vaccine. Produced via immunoSEQ multiplex PCR; TCRdb's table is partial and in-frame only. The sample has around 110,000 clones, roughly 90% seen once; the top ten hold around 4.3%. This sample comprised peripheral blood, obtained on day 0 of AZD1222 vaccination. These receptors were collected from an adult in good health.

This clone was observed a handful of times. J is TRBJ2-7 and V is TRBV7-2, with 9 bases matching TRBD1. CDR1 is SGHTA, CDR2 FQGNSA, per germline. This CDR3 is 15 amino acids long. V lost 3 bases, J lost 1 base, and 4 bases stayed unmatched. CDR3: CASSLWTGDSYEQYF. The CDR3 nucleotides read TGTGCCAGCAGCTTGTGGACAGGGGATTCCTACGAGCAGTACTTC.

This clone was observed a few times. The chain couples TRBV30 to TRBJ1-5; maybe TRBD1 (5 bases). V was shortened by 0 bases and J by 5 bases, with 8 bases between the two germline ends. The germline CDR1 and CDR2 sequences are GTSNPN and SVGIG (reference sequence). The CDR3 spans 13 residues. CDR3 sequence reads: CAWSVQEDQPQHF. Written as DNA, the CDR3 is TGTGCCTGGAGTGTACAGGAGGATCAGCCCCAGCATTTT. The full variable domain, rest sourced from reference TRBV30 and TRBJ1-5, is SQTIHQWPATLVQPVGSPLSLECTVEGTSNPNLYWYRQAAGRGLQLLFYSVGIGQISSEVPQNLSASRPQDRQFILSSKKLLLSDSGFYLCAWSVQEDQPQHFGDGTRLSIL.

V and J are TRBV19 and TRBJ2-5; D gene unclear. Germline values: CDR1 LNHDA, CDR2 SQIVND (reference sequence). The V end was cut by 5 bases, the J end by 1 base, with 8 bases between. CDR3 size: 13 residues. This CDR3 is CASSPGRQETQYF. Here the CDR3 DNA reads TGTGCCAGTAGTCCAGGTCGCCAAGAGACCCAGTACTTC.

This rearrangement joins TRBV27 to TRBJ2-3; the D gene is possibly TRBD2 (6 bases). Trimming removed 2 bases from V and 4 bases from J, with 22 bases in between. Germline V CDR1 and CDR2: MNHEY, SMNVEV (reference sequence). This CDR3 is 18 amino acids long. The CDR3 bases are TGTGCCAGCAGTTTAGTCTCCCCGGGGACGGGAGAGGCAGATACGCAGTATTTT. Translating gives CASSLVSPGTGEADTQYF.

This clone was found once. The chain couples TRBV6-2 or TRBV6-3 to TRBJ2-1, with D perhaps matching TRBD2 (6 bases). The V gene's germline CDR1 is MNHEY and CDR2 SVGEGT. This CDR3 has 15 amino acids. Trimming took off 4 bases at V and 4 bases at J, with 14 bases between the two ends. The CDR3 protein is CASSSGGEPYNEQFF. The CDR3 DNA follows: TGTGCCAGCAGTTCAGGCGGGGAGCCATACAATGAGCAGTTCTTC.

This chain links TRBV27 with TRBJ1-2; weak D call: TRBD1 (6 bases). Trimming stripped 6 bases from V and 7 bases from J, with 18 bases between. There are 14 residues in the CDR3. CDR1 and CDR2 (germline): MNHEY, SMNVEV (reference sequence). CDR3 sequence: CASRLSGGQGGYTF. CDR3 in DNA: TGTGCCAGCAGGCTGAGCGGGGGACAAGGTGGCTACACCTTC.

The chain joins TRBV7-3 to TRBJ2-1; tentatively, D is TRBD1 (5 bases). The length of the CDR3 is 18 residues. Germline V gene lookup returns CDR1 SGHTA and CDR2 FQGTGA. The V gene lost 1 base and the J gene lost 0 bases, with 16 bases spanning the gap. CDR3 sequence reads: CASSLMGVGLSSYNEQFF. CDR3 sequence (DNA): TGTGCCAGCAGCTTAATGGGTGTGGGGCTTAGCTCCTACAATGAGCAGTTCTTC.

This chain uses TRBV30 with TRBJ1-6; the D gene is possibly TRBD1 (6 bases). The CDR3 totals 16 residues. CDR1 is GTSNPN and CDR2 is SVGIG in the germline V gene (reference sequence). CDR3: CALDRRLSSYNSPLHF. The CDR3 DNA follows: TGTGCACTCGACAGGCGGCTTAGCTCCTATAATTCACCCCTCCACTTT.

The V gene is TRBV11-1, the J gene TRBJ1-1; unclear D gene. V shed 1 base and J shed 4 bases, with 7 bases lying between them. The CDR3 length is 13 residues. CDR1 and CDR2 (germline): SGHAT, FQDESV (reference sequence). CDR3 residues: CASSLGEGTEAFF. The CDR3 DNA follows: TGTGCCAGCAGCTTAGGGGAAGGCACTGAAGCTTTCTTT. The complete variable domain, with remaining parts taken from reference TRBV11-1 and TRBJ1-1, reads EAEVAQSPRYKITEKSQAVAFWCDPISGHATLYWYRQILGQGPELLVQFQDESVVDDSQLPKDRFSAERLKGVDSTLKIQPAELGDSAMYLCASSLGEGTEAFFGQGTRLTVV.